These 2 T cell receptor beta chains originate from one sample sequenced in a study of blood T cell repertoires in COVID-19. Data came from immunoSEQ multiplex PCR; TCRdb stores just in-frame clones and leaves some out. The sample has around 200,000 clones, around 85% seen once; the top ten hold about 6.3%. Sequencing was performed on PBMCs or T cells enriched from blood (not recorded which). Receptor source: a man aged 35-49 years who had recovered from COVID-19.

V is TRBV2 and J is TRBJ1-2, with D perhaps matching TRBD1 (6 bases). Trimming removed 7 bases at V and 2 bases at J, with 14 bases between. The CDR3 sequence is 14 residues long. The germline V gene encodes CDR1 SNHLY and CDR2 FYNNEI. Here the CDR3 DNA reads TGTGCCAGCACCCAAGACAGGACAAACTATGGCTACACCTTC. Translation: CASTQDRTNYGYTF.

This clone is a singleton in its sample. This specimen includes other DNA sequences encoding the same CDR3. The rearrangement links TRBV5-6 to TRBJ1-1; D is uncertain. Germline loops: CDR1 SGHDT, CDR2 YYEEEE. With 0 bases removed from V and 4 bases from J, the gap between germline ends came to 4 bases. The CDR3 is 12 residues long. The CDR3 bases are TGTGCCAGCAGCTTGGGGAGCACTGAAGCTTTCTTT. Encoded protein: CASSLGSTEAFF.